This is a list of T cell receptor beta chains from one sample in a study of blood T cell repertoires in COVID-19. The table came from immunoSEQ multiplex PCR; TCRdb's copy has only in-frame clones and leaves some out. The profile shows around 250,000 clones, 80% to 85% of them singletons. Sequencing used peripheral blood. These receptors all stem from a man aged 50-60 years with active or convalescent COVID-19. Both conserved end residues are part of each CDR3. A D gene is named only where the DNA matches it firmly. Not every row has a clone size; where given, it reads once, few, many or a size class.

- | TRBJ2-7 | TRBV2 | - | CASSVRVELEQYF | TGTGCCAGCAGTGTACGGGTTGAGCTGGAGCAGTACTTC
- | TRBJ2-3 | TRBV7-2 | - | CASSGPPDSPRYF | TGTGCCAGCAGCGGGCCCCCGGACTCCCCTCGGTATTTT
- | TRBJ1-1 | TRBV6-6 | - | CASSRQQMNTEAFF | TGTGCCAGCAGCAGACAGCAAATGAACACTGAAGCTTTCTTT
- | TRBJ1-4 | TRBV7-8 | - | CASSLFTANEKLFF | TGTGCCAGCAGCTTATTCACGGCTAATGAAAAACTGTTTTTT
- | TRBJ1-4 | TRBV28 | - | CASSLSGEKLFF | TGTGCCAGCAGTTTATCCGGTGAAAAACTGTTTTTT
- | TRBJ1-2 | TRBV5-6 | - | CASSFPPWHGYTF | TGTGCCAGCAGCTTCCCCCCGTGGCATGGCTACACCTTC
TRBD1 | TRBJ1-1 | TRBV6-5 | - | CASRPGTAFEAFF | TGTGCCAGCAGGCCCGGGACAGCCTTTGAAGCTTTCTTT
- | TRBJ2-3 | TRBV10-3 | few | CAISESGGTDTQYF | TGTGCCATCAGTGAGTCGGGCGGCACAGATACGCAGTATTTT
TRBD1 | TRBJ2-7 | TRBV27 | few | CASSSGTGDEQYF | TGTGCCAGCAGTTCCGGGACAGGGGACGAGCAGTACTTC
- | TRBJ2-5 | TRBV6-2/TRBV6-3 | - | CASSAGQHQETQYF | TGTGCCAGCAGTGCAGGACAACACCAAGAGACCCAGTACTTC
- | TRBJ2-2 | TRBV27 | - | CASSLFQGGANTGELFF | TGTGCCAGCAGTTTATTTCAGGGGGGAGCGAACACCGGGGAGCTGTTTTTT
TRBD2 | TRBJ2-7 | TRBV29-1 | - | CSVDAGGREQYF | TGCAGCGTTGATGCGGGGGGGCGCGAGCAGTACTTC
- | TRBJ2-3 | TRBV29-1 | - | CSVQGLARGRTDTQYF | TGCAGCGTCCAGGGCTTGGCCAGGGGAAGGACAGATACGCAGTATTTT
TRBD1 | TRBJ2-6 | TRBV28 | - | CASSADRGASGANVLTF | TGTGCCAGCAGCGCGGACAGGGGTGCCTCTGGGGCCAACGTCCTGACTTTC
- | TRBJ2-2 | TRBV11-1 | once | CASSLGGTPDTGELFF | TGTGCCAGCAGCTTAGGTGGGACACCCGACACCGGGGAGCTGTTTTTT
- | TRBJ2-2 | TRBV6-1 | few | CASSVRFQGFNTGELFF | TGTGCCAGCAGTGTGCGCTTCCAGGGGTTTAACACCGGGGAGCTGTTTTTT
TRBD1 | TRBJ2-5 | TRBV18 | - | CASSPARTGLETQYF | TGTGCCAGCTCACCTGCCCGGACAGGGTTGGAGACCCAGTACTTC
- | TRBJ1-4 | TRBV5-6 | few | CASSLVRRAAGEKLFF | TGTGCCAGCAGCTTGGTACGCAGGGCCGCCGGGGAAAAACTGTTTTTT
- | TRBJ1-6 | TRBV28 | - | CASSSSSGNSPLHF | TGTGCCAGCAGTTCTTCCTCGGGGAATTCACCCCTCCACTTT
TRBD2 | TRBJ2-3 | TRBV7-9 | - | CASSSGIGGGNTDTQYF | TGTGCCAGCAGCTCAGGTATCGGCGGGGGGAACACAGATACGCAGTATTTT
- | TRBJ2-7 | TRBV5-1 | - | CASSRDRSYEQYF | TGCGCCAGCAGCCGGGATAGGTCCTACGAGCAGTACTTC
TRBD2 | TRBJ2-3 | TRBV19 | - | CASSSGGGSTDTQYF | TGTGCCAGTAGTAGCGGGGGGGGAAGCACAGATACGCAGTATTTT
TRBD1 | TRBJ1-2 | TRBV27 | - | CASSSTGQLLPWGYTF | TGTGCCAGCAGTTCCACGGGACAGTTACTCCCCTGGGGCTACACCTTC
TRBD2 | TRBJ2-1 | TRBV7-3 | - | CASSPRPTSGGFYNEQFF | TGTGCCAGCAGCCCACGCCCGACTAGCGGGGGGTTCTACAATGAGCAGTTCTTC
- | TRBJ2-3 | TRBV28 | - | CASSVTGSTDTQYF | TGTGCCAGCAGCGTGACGGGGAGCACAGATACGCAGTATTTT
TRBD1 | TRBJ1-2 | TRBV7-2 | few | CASSFRDRRYGYTF | TGTGCCAGCAGCTTCCGGGACAGGCGCTATGGCTACACCTTC
TRBD1 | TRBJ1-1 | TRBV18 | - | CASSLGQGSSTEAFF | TGTGCCAGCTCACTGGGACAGGGATCGAGCACTGAAGCTTTCTTT
TRBD2 | TRBJ2-7 | TRBV5-1 | - | CASSLGHGGYEQYF | TGCGCCAGCAGCTTGGGACACGGGGGGTACGAGCAGTACTTC
- | TRBJ1-2 | TRBV12-3/TRBV12-4 | once | CASSLGGNYGYTF | TGTGCCAGCAGCCTGGGGGGGAACTATGGCTACACCTTC